Listed below are T cell receptor beta chains from one sample, sequenced in a study of blood T cell repertoires in COVID-19. TCRdb's copy holds only in-frame clones and misses some; the assay was immunoSEQ multiplex PCR. The data contain under 200,000 clones, 70% to 90% of them singletons. Material: peripheral blood. The receptors originated from a man aged 40-49 years with active or convalescent COVID-19. Each CDR3 is given with its conserved first and last residue. The order of the fields is J gene, clone size, D gene, V gene, CDR3 protein, CDR3 DNA. D genes are given only for firm matches. Clone size is not always given. Where it is, it says once, few, many or a class for expanded clones.

j_call: TRBJ2-1; clone_size: .; d_call: .; v_call: TRBV5-5; cdr3_aa: CASSPGPQQTYNEQFF; cdr3_nt: TGTGCCAGCAGCCCTGGTCCACAGCAGACCTACAATGAGCAGTTCTTC
j_call: TRBJ2-3; clone_size: .; d_call: TRBD2; v_call: TRBV7-2; cdr3_aa: CASSWGGGTDTQYF; cdr3_nt: TGTGCCAGCAGCTGGGGGGGAGGGACAGATACGCAGTATTTT
j_call: TRBJ1-1; clone_size: few; d_call: .; v_call: TRBV19; cdr3_aa: CASSIVGGENTEAFF; cdr3_nt: TGTGCCAGTAGTATAGTAGGAGGGGAGAACACTGAAGCTTTCTTT
j_call: TRBJ1-2; clone_size: .; d_call: .; v_call: TRBV4-3; cdr3_aa: CASSQGGYREDGYTF; cdr3_nt: TGCGCCAGCAGCCAAGGAGGGTACAGGGAAGATGGCTACACCTTC
j_call: TRBJ2-5; clone_size: .; d_call: TRBD2; v_call: TRBV27; cdr3_aa: CASSLASGIQETQYF; cdr3_nt: TGTGCCAGCAGTTTAGCTAGCGGGATACAAGAGACCCAGTACTTC
j_call: TRBJ1-6; clone_size: .; d_call: .; v_call: TRBV3-1/TRBV3-2; cdr3_aa: CASSREGTSNSPLHF; cdr3_nt: TGTGCCAGCAGCCGGGAAGGGACAAGCAATTCACCCCTCCACTTT
j_call: TRBJ2-2; clone_size: .; d_call: TRBD2; v_call: TRBV11-3; cdr3_aa: CASSSGLADSTGELFF; cdr3_nt: TGTGCCAGCAGCTCGGGACTAGCGGATTCCACCGGGGAGCTGTTTTTT
j_call: TRBJ2-5; clone_size: .; d_call: TRBD2; v_call: TRBV18; cdr3_aa: CASSPTTSGRFPETQYF; cdr3_nt: TGTGCCAGCTCACCGACGACTAGCGGGAGGTTCCCAGAGACCCAGTACTTC
j_call: TRBJ2-5; clone_size: .; d_call: TRBD2; v_call: TRBV11-2; cdr3_aa: CASSPRTSGRLGQETQYF; cdr3_nt: TGTGCCAGCAGCCCGCGGACTAGCGGGAGATTAGGCCAAGAGACCCAGTACTTC
j_call: TRBJ2-3; clone_size: .; d_call: TRBD2; v_call: TRBV18; cdr3_aa: CASSPTSGAGYTQYF; cdr3_nt: TGTGCCAGCTCACCGACTAGCGGGGCAGGTTATACGCAGTATTTT
j_call: TRBJ1-1; clone_size: .; d_call: TRBD1; v_call: TRBV9; cdr3_aa: CASSVDRANTEAFF; cdr3_nt: TGTGCCAGCAGCGTCGACAGGGCAAACACTGAAGCTTTCTTT
j_call: TRBJ1-1; clone_size: few; d_call: TRBD1; v_call: TRBV29-1; cdr3_aa: CSGSTGLNTEAFF; cdr3_nt: TGCAGCGGCTCGACAGGGCTGAACACTGAAGCTTTCTTT
j_call: TRBJ2-3; clone_size: .; d_call: .; v_call: TRBV5-3; cdr3_aa: CARSFDPGADTQYF; cdr3_nt: TGTGCCAGAAGCTTCGACCCGGGGGCAGATACGCAGTATTTT
j_call: TRBJ2-1; clone_size: .; d_call: .; v_call: TRBV18; cdr3_aa: CASSPRTGFGQQFF; cdr3_nt: TGTGCCAGCTCACCACGAACAGGGTTTGGACAGCAGTTCTTC
j_call: TRBJ1-1; clone_size: once; d_call: TRBD1; v_call: TRBV6-6; cdr3_aa: CATNGRDRTPEAFF; cdr3_nt: TGTGCCACCAACGGCAGGGACAGGACCCCTGAAGCTTTCTTT
j_call: TRBJ1-4; clone_size: .; d_call: TRBD1; v_call: TRBV6-5; cdr3_aa: CASSTHRGTNEKLFF; cdr3_nt: TGTGCCAGCAGTACTCACAGGGGAACTAATGAAAAACTGTTTTTT
j_call: TRBJ1-2; clone_size: .; d_call: .; v_call: TRBV28; cdr3_aa: CASSLEDRSLYGYTF; cdr3_nt: TGTGCCAGCAGTTTAGAGGACAGATCATTATATGGCTACACCTTC
j_call: TRBJ1-5; clone_size: few; d_call: .; v_call: TRBV2; cdr3_aa: CASSPTLTVDQPQHF; cdr3_nt: TGTGCCAGCAGTCCTACCTTGACAGTTGATCAGCCCCAGCATTTT
j_call: TRBJ2-7; clone_size: .; d_call: .; v_call: TRBV19; cdr3_aa: CASSTTTGPYEQYF; cdr3_nt: TGTGCCAGTAGCACAACCACAGGGCCCTACGAGCAGTACTTC
j_call: TRBJ2-7; clone_size: .; d_call: TRBD1; v_call: TRBV6-5; cdr3_aa: CASSTGQGAGEQYF; cdr3_nt: TGTGCCAGCAGCACCGGACAGGGGGCAGGCGAGCAGTACTTC
j_call: TRBJ2-7; clone_size: .; d_call: TRBD2; v_call: TRBV6-1; cdr3_aa: CASSEQGGGPYEQYF; cdr3_nt: TGTGCCAGCAGTGAACAAGGCGGGGGGCCCTACGAGCAGTACTTC
j_call: TRBJ2-7; clone_size: .; d_call: TRBD2; v_call: TRBV15; cdr3_aa: CATSRGLDSLEQYF; cdr3_nt: TGTGCCACCAGCAGGGGACTAGACTCTCTCGAGCAGTACTTC
j_call: TRBJ2-3; clone_size: .; d_call: TRBD2; v_call: TRBV19; cdr3_aa: CASAPRTIASGNTDTQYF; cdr3_nt: TGTGCCAGCGCTCCGAGGACTATTGCTAGCGGGAACACAGATACGCAGTATTTT
j_call: TRBJ1-2; clone_size: .; d_call: .; v_call: TRBV6-5; cdr3_aa: CASIMIVGHGYTF; cdr3_nt: TGTGCCAGCATAATGATAGTGGGGCATGGCTACACCTTC
j_call: TRBJ2-7; clone_size: .; d_call: TRBD1; v_call: TRBV19; cdr3_aa: CASSIGGQGFSYEQYF; cdr3_nt: TGTGCCAGTAGTATTGGTGGACAGGGGTTTTCCTACGAGCAGTACTTC